This paragraph reports one TCR beta chain. Its recognized antigen is unknown. An end of the junction does not agree with germline; a read error may underlie this. The data are from a study of tumor-infiltrating lymphocytes in primary liver carcinoma (dated by TCRdb to the late 2010s). A note on the overall study: Roughly five patients with histopathologically diagnosed primary liver carcinoma underwent surgical resection in China between November 2015 and March 2016. Of the five patients (three men and two women, aged 30 to 69 years), four had hepatocellular carcinoma and one had combined HCC and intrahepatic cholangiocarcinoma. The five patients had tumors of stage T1-T3 N0M0, with maximum diameters ranging from roughly 4.2 to 10 cm. Each sample produced roughly 3.5 to 8 million productive TCRbeta reads, and read depth showed no significant difference between tissue types. Across five regions of each liver tumor, along with adjacent normal tissue and blood, the study brought together TCRbeta repertoire sequencing, expression microarrays and whole-exome sequencing. TCRbeta repertoire sequencing covered roughly 35 specimens from 5 patients: 25 or so tumor regions, 5 adjacent noncancerous liver tissues and 5 peripheral blood samples. Reproducibility between technical replicate repertoires was high, with correlation coefficients above 0.98 and mean shared-clone rates near 0.89. Broader findings and caveats from the paper: The top 250 clones made up a significantly larger repertoire fraction in tumors than in blood (p = 0.039). Comparison of CD4+ and CD8+ T cell repertoires was precluded by the use of bulk unsorted samples. Only four or five patients were included in the study, and the authors note that the findings should be validated in a larger study. Consistent with antigen-driven expansion, pairs of tumor regions showed higher repertoire overlap (mean roughly 36%) than either tumor-adjacent pairs (approximately 17%) or tumor-blood pairs (roughly 14%). Only the TCR beta chain was sequenced, so true repertoire diversity is likely underestimated because unpaired alpha chains were not captured.

Starting from 500 to 600 ng total RNA, TCRbeta-specific cDNA was produced by reverse transcription with a constant-region primer and ProtoScript II reverse transcriptase. TCRbeta libraries were built with three nested multiplex PCR rounds, a slightly modified ARM-PCR procedure. Each of the first two PCR rounds ran for approximately 10 cycles using multiplex TRBV1-TRBV30 forward primers together with a Cbeta reverse primer. Sample barcodes and Illumina adapters were added in a final 25-cycle PCR with Deep VentR polymerase. Before sequencing, amplicons of 200-500 bp were purified from gel using a QIAquick gel extraction kit. The TCRbeta amplicons were sequenced with 250-bp paired-end reads on an Illumina HiSeq 2500. On the authors' methods: Reads were quality-trimmed with Trimmomatic v0.33, and paired reads were merged with FLASH v1.2.11 to recover full CDR3 sequences. MiGEC v1.2.1b assigned V, D and J germline segments to the rearranged TCRbeta sequences. Clonotype statistics and Shannon-Wiener diversity indices were calculated with VDJtools v1.0.0. To cut down on sampling bias, every analysis after diversity analysis relied on just the 250 most abundant clonotypes from each sample. TCRdb itself trimmed the public reads at Q25 with fastp, ran MiXCR and retained productive beta chains. Rows matching on CDR3 protein sequence are summarized as one entry with the most common DNA and genes. V and J calls and clone size were set by TCRdb, not the authors. This sample is represented by about 200,000 distinct CDR3 sequences; approximately 64% of them were singletons. The ten largest clones represent 7% to 8.5% of the sample.

For CDR1 and CDR2, the germline V gene (reference sequence) lists SGHKS and YYEKEE. The CDR3 spans 14 residues, from the cysteine through the phenylalanine. Only the CDR3 region is kept as DNA, spanning 42 bases read in frame from base 1. TRIzol reagent was used to extract blood RNA from unsorted whole blood, while the DNeasy Blood & Tissue kit provided the germline DNA. At the time of sampling, the patients had chronic HBV infection and had not received any treatment. Around 4 milliliters of peripheral blood were collected into K2EDTA tubes before surgery. Sequencing was performed on peripheral blood. This receptor was taken from a woman between 55 and 75 years old with primary liver carcinoma and hepatitis B virus infection. The chain joins TRBV5-5 to TRBJ1-5; the D gene cannot be resolved reliably. The bases read TGTGCCAGCAGCTCATGGGTTAGCAATCAGCCCCGGCATTTT. Translated, this gives CASSSWVSNQPRHF.